This is a list of T cell receptor beta chains from one sample in a study of cytomegalovirus exposure and HLA in healthy donors. Profiling relied on immunoSEQ multiplex PCR, and the TCRdb table lists in-frame clones only, not all of them. The sample holds more than 85,000 clones, 69% seen once. Sample: PBMCs. These receptor sequences come from a female donor in good health and CMV-seronegative. The CDR3 runs from the conserved cysteine through the conserved F or W. The D gene is left open where the match is weak. Size values are once, few and many counts, or a class for expanded clones, and some rows have none.

j_call: TRBJ2-5
d_call: -
v_call: TRBV4-3
clone_size: -
cdr3_aa: CASSPNSGTAFSWETQYF
cdr3_nt: TGCGCCAGCAGTCCCAATAGCGGGACAGCGTTCTCCTGGGAGACCCAGTACTTC

j_call: TRBJ2-5
d_call: TRBD2
v_call: TRBV30
clone_size: -
cdr3_aa: CAWSVSSGAQETQYF
cdr3_nt: TGTGCCTGGAGTGTTTCCAGCGGGGCTCAAGAGACCCAGTACTTC

j_call: TRBJ1-2
d_call: -
v_call: TRBV5-6
clone_size: -
cdr3_aa: CASRLDAWSTNYGYTF
cdr3_nt: TGTGCCAGCAGGCTAGACGCATGGTCCACTAACTATGGCTACACCTTC

j_call: TRBJ2-1
d_call: TRBD2
v_call: TRBV2
clone_size: -
cdr3_aa: CASSEAQREVNNEQFF
cdr3_nt: TGTGCCAGCAGTGAAGCGCAGCGGGAGGTTAACAATGAGCAGTTCTTC

j_call: TRBJ2-1
d_call: -
v_call: TRBV10-3
clone_size: -
cdr3_aa: CAISESSSAQPYNEQFF
cdr3_nt: TGTGCCATCAGTGAGTCCTCTTCCGCGCAACCGTACAATGAGCAGTTCTTC

j_call: TRBJ2-7
d_call: -
v_call: TRBV6-5
clone_size: once
cdr3_aa: CASRAGQSEHF
cdr3_nt: TGTGCCAGCAGGGCGGGACAGAGCGAACACTTC

j_call: TRBJ2-7
d_call: -
v_call: TRBV2
clone_size: few
cdr3_aa: CASSEAQGTGSYEQYF
cdr3_nt: TGTGCCAGCAGTGAAGCGCAAGGAACGGGGTCCTACGAGCAGTACTTC

j_call: TRBJ1-1
d_call: -
v_call: TRBV2
clone_size: -
cdr3_aa: CASSVRGDTEAFF
cdr3_nt: TGTGCCAGCAGTGTTCGGGGGGACACTGAAGCTTTCTTT

j_call: TRBJ2-2
d_call: TRBD1
v_call: TRBV19
clone_size: once
cdr3_aa: CASRSSGGRGTGELFF
cdr3_nt: TGTGCCAGTAGGTCCTCAGGGGGCCGCGGCACCGGGGAGCTGTTTTTT

j_call: TRBJ2-1
d_call: -
v_call: TRBV5-6
clone_size: -
cdr3_aa: CASSSGQFEQFF
cdr3_nt: TGTGCCAGCAGCTCCGGACAGTTTGAGCAGTTCTTC

j_call: TRBJ2-1
d_call: -
v_call: TRBV9
clone_size: -
cdr3_aa: CASSVAPSGNEQFF
cdr3_nt: TGTGCCAGCAGCGTAGCTCCGTCGGGGAATGAGCAGTTCTTC

j_call: TRBJ2-7
d_call: -
v_call: TRBV28
clone_size: -
cdr3_aa: CASSLAGSTYEQYF
cdr3_nt: TGTGCCAGCAGTTTAGCGGGGTCCACCTACGAGCAGTACTTC

j_call: TRBJ2-7
d_call: -
v_call: TRBV5-4
clone_size: -
cdr3_aa: CASSFRLPGGEQYF
cdr3_nt: TGTGCCAGCAGCTTTAGGCTCCCCGGGGGAGAGCAGTACTTC

j_call: TRBJ1-2
d_call: -
v_call: TRBV5-6
clone_size: once
cdr3_aa: CASSLGLRSNYGYTF
cdr3_nt: TGTGCCAGCAGCTTGGGTTTGAGGTCTAACTATGGCTACACCTTC

j_call: TRBJ2-7
d_call: TRBD2
v_call: TRBV5-6
clone_size: -
cdr3_aa: CASSLAAGRAYEQYF
cdr3_nt: TGTGCCAGCAGCTTGGCAGCGGGGAGGGCCTACGAGCAGTACTTC

j_call: TRBJ2-6
d_call: -
v_call: TRBV7-2
clone_size: -
cdr3_aa: CASSLATGLPANVLTF
cdr3_nt: TGTGCCAGCAGCTTAGCCACAGGCCTGCCGGCCAACGTCCTGACTTTC

j_call: TRBJ1-1
d_call: -
v_call: TRBV7-9
clone_size: -
cdr3_aa: CASKLGDTEAFF
cdr3_nt: TGTGCCAGCAAACTAGGCGACACTGAAGCTTTCTTT

j_call: TRBJ2-3
d_call: TRBD2
v_call: TRBV5-4
clone_size: -
cdr3_aa: CASESGGTDTQYF
cdr3_nt: TGTGCCAGCGAGAGCGGGGGCACAGATACGCAGTATTTT

j_call: TRBJ2-2
d_call: -
v_call: TRBV28
clone_size: -
cdr3_aa: CASSLLPRVFTGELFF
cdr3_nt: TGTGCCAGCAGTTTATTACCCAGGGTGTTTACCGGGGAGCTGTTTTTT

j_call: TRBJ2-7
d_call: TRBD1
v_call: TRBV6-5
clone_size: -
cdr3_aa: CASSYRQGWYYEQYF
cdr3_nt: TGTGCCAGCAGTTACAGACAGGGCTGGTACTACGAGCAGTACTTC

j_call: TRBJ1-4
d_call: -
v_call: TRBV7-9
clone_size: few
cdr3_aa: CASSYPEDTSYEHNEKLFF
cdr3_nt: TGTGCCAGCAGCTACCCCGAGGACACATCATATGAACATAATGAAAAACTGTTTTTT

j_call: TRBJ2-1
d_call: TRBD2
v_call: TRBV5-1
clone_size: once
cdr3_aa: CASSSAMGLADSYNEQFF
cdr3_nt: TGCGCCAGCAGCTCCGCAATGGGACTAGCAGACTCCTACAATGAGCAGTTCTTC

j_call: TRBJ2-7
d_call: -
v_call: TRBV27
clone_size: few
cdr3_aa: CASRLASSSYEQYF
cdr3_nt: TGTGCCAGCAGGCTAGCGAGTAGCTCCTACGAGCAGTACTTC

j_call: TRBJ2-7
d_call: TRBD1
v_call: TRBV2
clone_size: few
cdr3_aa: CASSAGLPGQGSYEQYF
cdr3_nt: TGTGCCAGCAGTGCGGGGCTCCCGGGACAGGGGTCCTACGAGCAGTACTTC

j_call: TRBJ1-2
d_call: -
v_call: TRBV27
clone_size: few
cdr3_aa: CASSLDRLNYGYTF
cdr3_nt: TGTGCCAGCAGTTTAGACAGACTTAACTATGGCTACACCTTC

j_call: TRBJ1-2
d_call: -
v_call: TRBV19
clone_size: -
cdr3_aa: CASSIKQNYGYTF
cdr3_nt: TGTGCCAGTAGTATAAAACAAAACTATGGCTACACCTTC

j_call: TRBJ2-5
d_call: -
v_call: TRBV19
clone_size: once
cdr3_aa: CASSAFAGETQYF
cdr3_nt: TGTGCCAGTAGTGCCTTCGCGGGAGAGACCCAGTACTTC

j_call: TRBJ1-1
d_call: TRBD1
v_call: TRBV4-3
clone_size: -
cdr3_aa: CASSQIGHRGAEAFF
cdr3_nt: TGCGCCAGCAGCCAAATTGGCCACAGGGGCGCTGAAGCTTTCTTT

j_call: TRBJ1-4
d_call: TRBD1
v_call: TRBV15
clone_size: -
cdr3_aa: CATSRAYRGQGDEKLFF
cdr3_nt: TGTGCCACCAGCAGAGCCTACAGGGGACAGGGAGATGAAAAACTGTTTTTT

j_call: TRBJ2-3
d_call: -
v_call: TRBV7-2
clone_size: -
cdr3_aa: CASSGAADTQYF
cdr3_nt: TGTGCCAGCAGCGGGGCCGCAGATACGCAGTATTTT

j_call: TRBJ1-3
d_call: -
v_call: TRBV6-1
clone_size: -
cdr3_aa: CASNQGSGNTIYF
cdr3_nt: TGTGCCAGCAATCAGGGATCTGGAAACACCATATATTTT

j_call: TRBJ1-5
d_call: -
v_call: TRBV4-1
clone_size: -
cdr3_aa: CASSQDQISPQPQHF
cdr3_nt: TGCGCCAGCAGCCAAGATCAAATTTCCCCCCAGCCCCAGCATTTT

j_call: TRBJ1-2
d_call: TRBD1
v_call: TRBV27
clone_size: -
cdr3_aa: CASSPQGGDYGYTF
cdr3_nt: TGTGCCAGCAGTCCCCAGGGGGGAGACTATGGCTACACCTTC

j_call: TRBJ1-5
d_call: -
v_call: TRBV6-8
clone_size: -
cdr3_aa: CASRTGKISNQPQHF
cdr3_nt: TGTGCCAGCAGAACAGGGAAAATTAGCAATCAGCCCCAGCATTTT

j_call: TRBJ1-1
d_call: TRBD1
v_call: TRBV7-9
clone_size: once
cdr3_aa: CASSGDSRMNTEAFF
cdr3_nt: TGTGCCAGCAGCGGGGACAGCAGAATGAACACTGAAGCTTTCTTT

j_call: TRBJ2-3
d_call: TRBD2
v_call: TRBV5-1
clone_size: few
cdr3_aa: CASSLEALAGVIDTQYF
cdr3_nt: TGCGCCAGCAGCTTGGAGGCCCTAGCGGGAGTGATAGATACGCAGTATTTT

j_call: TRBJ2-5
d_call: TRBD1
v_call: TRBV12-5
clone_size: -
cdr3_aa: CASGGQGEETQYF
cdr3_nt: TGTGCTAGTGGCGGACAGGGTGAAGAGACCCAGTACTTC

j_call: TRBJ2-3
d_call: -
v_call: TRBV6-5
clone_size: few
cdr3_aa: CASSRNERDTQYF
cdr3_nt: TGTGCCAGCAGTCGCAATGAGCGAGATACGCAGTATTTT

j_call: TRBJ1-2
d_call: -
v_call: TRBV21-1
clone_size: -
cdr3_aa: CASSKTGGYTF
cdr3_nt: TGTGCCAGCAGCAAAACAGGAGGCTACACCTTC

j_call: TRBJ2-2
d_call: TRBD2
v_call: TRBV5-1
clone_size: few
cdr3_aa: CASSPGLSNTGELFF
cdr3_nt: TGCGCCAGCAGCCCGGGACTATCGAACACCGGGGAGCTGTTTTTT

j_call: TRBJ2-3
d_call: TRBD2
v_call: TRBV9
clone_size: once
cdr3_aa: CASSVMGGGAFDTQYF
cdr3_nt: TGTGCCAGCAGCGTAATGGGCGGGGGGGCGTTCGATACGCAGTATTTT

j_call: TRBJ2-7
d_call: TRBD1
v_call: TRBV27
clone_size: -
cdr3_aa: CASSSLTGASSYEQYF
cdr3_nt: TGTGCCAGCAGTTCTCTTACAGGGGCCAGCTCCTACGAGCAGTACTTC

j_call: TRBJ2-7
d_call: TRBD2
v_call: TRBV18
clone_size: -
cdr3_aa: CASSLSGRDRPYEQYF
cdr3_nt: TGTGCCAGCTCGCTCAGCGGGAGGGACCGACCCTACGAGCAGTACTTC

j_call: TRBJ2-7
d_call: TRBD2
v_call: TRBV4-2
clone_size: -
cdr3_aa: CASSPGLAGRYEQYF
cdr3_nt: TGTGCCAGCAGCCCCGGACTAGCGGGAAGATACGAGCAGTACTTC

j_call: TRBJ2-3
d_call: TRBD2
v_call: TRBV2
clone_size: -
cdr3_aa: CASSEGLAGGPSDTQYF
cdr3_nt: TGTGCCAGCAGTGAAGGTCTAGCGGGAGGGCCTTCGGATACGCAGTATTTT